Listed below are T cell receptor beta chains from one sample, sequenced in a study of blood T cells in healthy people across ages. Via MiXCR, TCRdb re-called the 5' RACE reads, giving one row per CDR3 protein. Of fewer than 1,000,000 distinct CDR3 sequences in the sample, around 43% were seen once. What was sequenced was blood. Receptors originate from a man aged 55 to 70 in good health. The CDR3 runs from the conserved cysteine through the conserved F or W.

>TRBV7-9|TRBJ2-7
CASSLDSAGSSYEQYF
>TRBV10-3|TRBJ2-2
CAITSGGNTGELFF
>TRBV10-3|TRBJ2-7
CAISQGSYEQYF
>TRBV20-1|TRBJ1-5
CSAREGSQGPQHF
>TRBV6-2/TRBV6-3|TRBJ1-4
CASSPQTAEGEKLFF
>TRBV5-1|TRBJ2-7
CASSPLTGQGGEQYF
>TRBV6-1|TRBJ2-4
CASSEDRGIQYF
>TRBV28|TRBJ2-7
CASSLLQANYEQYF
>TRBV10-3|TRBJ1-1
CAITPQGGNTEAFF
>TRBV5-5|TRBJ2-7
CASSSSPQEQYF
>TRBV7-3|TRBJ2-7
CASTSTSTGDSYEQYF
>TRBV7-3|TRBJ1-1
CASSLNWGSEAFF
>TRBV20-1|TRBJ2-3
CSARARETDTQYF
>TRBV18|TRBJ1-2
CASSPNRDSSYTF
>TRBV7-9|NA
CASSYTTESPETQYF
>TRBV6-5|TRBJ1-6
CASSLDRFAAALHF
>TRBV12-3/TRBV12-4|TRBJ2-5
CASKSGGQETQYF
>TRBV14|TRBJ2-7
CASSLGGNSYEQYF
>TRBV28|TRBJ2-7
CATQGVDDYEQYF
>TRBV7-9|TRBJ2-3
CASSFARAGLAGKRDTQYF
>TRBV4-3|TRBJ2-2
CASSHGTGRTGELFF
>TRBV20-1|TRBJ2-2
CSARDGGVGELFF
>TRBV3-1|TRBJ1-2
CASSPRGGGSGYTF
>TRBV28|TRBJ2-7
CASSFIGRRTAEQYF
>TRBV7-2|TRBJ1-2
CASSTGFSDYGYTF
>TRBV12-3/TRBV12-4|TRBJ2-1
CASSSRSLKGEQFF
>TRBV7-2|TRBJ1-3
CASSPGQTGNTIYF
>TRBV4-3|TRBJ2-7
CASSQGSGSYEQYF
>TRBV27|TRBJ2-7
CASSQGVSYEQNF
>TRBV29-1|TRBJ2-6
CSAHTGGAGFSGANVLTF
>TRBV5-6|TRBJ2-5
CASSRRLAGVGETQYF
>TRBV2|TRBJ2-1
CASSDRTGSLYNEQFF
>TRBV5-5|TRBJ1-5
CASSLNLNGNQPQHF
>TRBV29-1|TRBJ2-3
CSVVLAGGRTDTQYF
>TRBV10-3|TRBJ2-3
CAISVGHTDTQYF
>TRBV5-1|TRBJ1-1
CASSLFGSGGTEAFF
>TRBV29-1|TRBJ1-1
CSVEDEPWESTEAFF
>TRBV29-1|TRBJ2-1
CSVEAGTGVVNEQFF
>TRBV18|TRBJ2-1
CASSPPISGGEQFF
>TRBV20-1|TRBJ2-1
CSARVRTGGLNEQFF
>TRBV7-9|TRBJ1-1
CASTLHTGAKEAFF
>TRBV9|TRBJ2-1
CASSVETSGGMLDEQFF
>TRBV6-6|TRBJ1-2
CASSYPPTDPTYGYTF
>TRBV10-3|TRBJ2-7
CAISDPGTGPYEQYF
>TRBV7-9|TRBJ2-1
CASSLSRASYNEQFF
>TRBV6-1|TRBJ1-1
CASSDRLGEAFF
>TRBV20-1|TRBJ2-3
CSGARTSGRTDTQYF
>TRBV7-9|NA
CASSLADPLAVSYNEQYF
>TRBV6-2/TRBV6-3|TRBJ2-5
CASSPSGGVWETQYF
>TRBV12-3/TRBV12-4|TRBJ2-5
CASSFSGGEGETQYF
>TRBV5-1|TRBJ2-7
CASSSTGNPTSYEQYF
>TRBV6-2/TRBV6-3|TRBJ1-1
CASGGQGMSTEAFF
>TRBV5-1|TRBJ2-5
CASSGTGQGGHQETQYF
>TRBV6-5|TRBJ2-7
CASSPIPLGGNEQYF
>TRBV6-2/TRBV6-3|TRBJ2-7
CASSYPPTGTYEQYF